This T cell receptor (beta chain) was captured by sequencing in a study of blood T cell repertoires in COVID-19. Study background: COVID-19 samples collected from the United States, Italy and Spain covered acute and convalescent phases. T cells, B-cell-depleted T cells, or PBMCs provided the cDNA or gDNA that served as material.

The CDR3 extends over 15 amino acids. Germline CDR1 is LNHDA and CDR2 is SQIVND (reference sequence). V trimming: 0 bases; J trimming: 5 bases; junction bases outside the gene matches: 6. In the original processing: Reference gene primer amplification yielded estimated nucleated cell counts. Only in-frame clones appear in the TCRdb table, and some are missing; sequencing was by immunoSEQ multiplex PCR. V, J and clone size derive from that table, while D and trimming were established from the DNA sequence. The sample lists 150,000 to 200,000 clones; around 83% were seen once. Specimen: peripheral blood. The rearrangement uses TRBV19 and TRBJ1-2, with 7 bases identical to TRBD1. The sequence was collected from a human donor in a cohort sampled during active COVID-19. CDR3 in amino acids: CASSIEGTARYGYTF. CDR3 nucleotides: TGTGCCAGTAGTATAGAGGGGACAGCCCGATATGGCTACACCTTC.